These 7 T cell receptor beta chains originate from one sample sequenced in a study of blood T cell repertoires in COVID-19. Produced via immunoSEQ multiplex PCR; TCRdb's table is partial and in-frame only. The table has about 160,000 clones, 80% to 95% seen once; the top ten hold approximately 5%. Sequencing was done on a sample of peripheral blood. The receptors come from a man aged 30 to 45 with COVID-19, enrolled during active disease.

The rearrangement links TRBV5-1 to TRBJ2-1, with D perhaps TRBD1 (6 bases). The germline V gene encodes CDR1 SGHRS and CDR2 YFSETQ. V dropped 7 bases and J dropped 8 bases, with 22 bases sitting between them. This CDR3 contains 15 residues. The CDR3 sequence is CASRLQGIAFDEQFF. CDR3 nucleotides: TGCGCCAGCCGCCTACAGGGAATTGCCTTTGATGAGCAGTTCTTC.

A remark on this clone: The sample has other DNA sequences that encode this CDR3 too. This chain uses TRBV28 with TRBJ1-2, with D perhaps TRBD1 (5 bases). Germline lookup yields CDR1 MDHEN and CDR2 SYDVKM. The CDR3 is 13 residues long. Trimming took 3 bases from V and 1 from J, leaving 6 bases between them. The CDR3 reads CASSLGGNYGYTF. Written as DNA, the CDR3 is TGTGCCAGCAGTTTGGGGGGTAACTATGGCTACACCTTC.

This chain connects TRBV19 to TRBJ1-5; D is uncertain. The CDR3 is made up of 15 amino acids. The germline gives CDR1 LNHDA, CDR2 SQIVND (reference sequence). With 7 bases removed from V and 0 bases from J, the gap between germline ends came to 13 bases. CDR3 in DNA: TGTGCCAGTACCTTTAGTTCCGGTAGCAATCAGCCCCAGCATTTT. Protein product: CASTFSSGSNQPQHF.

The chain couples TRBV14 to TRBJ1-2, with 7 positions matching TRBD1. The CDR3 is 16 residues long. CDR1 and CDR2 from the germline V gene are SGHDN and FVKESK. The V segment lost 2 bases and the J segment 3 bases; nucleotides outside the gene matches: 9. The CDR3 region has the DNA TGTGCCAGCAGCCAACCGGGACAGAGTGATTACTATGGCTACACCTTC. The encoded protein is CASSQPGQSDYYGYTF.

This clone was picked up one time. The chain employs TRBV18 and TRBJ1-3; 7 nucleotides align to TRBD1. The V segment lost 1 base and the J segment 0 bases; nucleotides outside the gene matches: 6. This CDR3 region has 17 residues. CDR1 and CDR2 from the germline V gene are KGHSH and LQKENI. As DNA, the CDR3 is TGTGCCAGCTCACCACAGGAGGGGGCCTCCTCTGGAAACACCATATATTTT. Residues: CASSPQEGASSGNTIYF.

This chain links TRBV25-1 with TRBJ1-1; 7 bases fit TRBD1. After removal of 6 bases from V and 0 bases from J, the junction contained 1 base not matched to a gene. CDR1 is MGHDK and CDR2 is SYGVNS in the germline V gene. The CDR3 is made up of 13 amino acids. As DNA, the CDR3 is TGTGCCAGCAGCGGGACAGTGAACACTGAAGCTTTCTTT. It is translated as CASSGTVNTEAFF.

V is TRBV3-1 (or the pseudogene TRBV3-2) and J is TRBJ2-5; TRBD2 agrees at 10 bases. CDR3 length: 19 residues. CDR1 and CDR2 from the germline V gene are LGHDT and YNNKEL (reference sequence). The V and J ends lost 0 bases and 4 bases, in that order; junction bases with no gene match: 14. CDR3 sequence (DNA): TGTGCCAGCAGCCAAGATAAAAGGCGGGCTAGCGGGGGAGGAGAGACCCAGTACTTC. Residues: CASSQDKRRASGGGETQYF.